The sequence of this T cell receptor (beta chain) was determined in a study of PD-L1 blockade in urothelial cancer. Assay: immunoSEQ multiplex PCR; the TCRdb copy retains only in-frame clones and omits some. This table holds around 40,000 clones, around 84% found once. This clone was picked up a small number of times. Stated time point: peripheral blood 6 weeks after treatment start. The ends lost 4 bases at V and 3 bases at J; junction bases unmatched: 5. Looked up from germline, CDR1 is LNHDA and CDR2 is SQIVND (reference sequence). This CDR3 region has 14 residues. The starting material was PBMCs, obtained around atezolizumab (anti-PD-L1) treatment. The receptor's source is a man between 65 and 85 years old with urothelial cancer. The chain couples TRBV19 to TRBJ2-7, with TRBD2 identical over 8 bases. The CDR3 coding sequence is TGTGCCAGTAGTAAAACGGGACTAGTCTACGAGCAGTACTTC. Protein sequence: CASSKTGLVYEQYF.